This T cell receptor beta chain emerged from a study of T cell responses to AZD1222 COVID-19 vaccine. Findings and caveats of the study: The donors showed a predominance of white British ancestry and of females, with possible underestimation of clonal diversity.

Data came from immunoSEQ multiplex PCR; TCRdb stores just in-frame clones and leaves some out. The table has 50,000 to 70,000 clones, more than 80% seen once; the top ten hold 15% to 20%. The V end was cut by 6 bases, the J end by 5 bases, with 11 bases between. CDR3 size: 13 residues. Germline V gene sequence: CDR1 MNHEY, CDR2 SMNVEV (reference sequence). Note on this clone: The target antigen is unknown.

The sequences come from peripheral blood, collected on day 0 of MenACWY control vaccination. This TCR came from an adult in good health. The J gene is TRBJ2-1, the V gene TRBV27, with D possibly matching TRBD2 (6 bases). CDR3 DNA: TGTGCCAGCAGGGCGGGACTGCACAATGAGCAGTTCTTC. This gives the protein CASRAGLHNEQFF.